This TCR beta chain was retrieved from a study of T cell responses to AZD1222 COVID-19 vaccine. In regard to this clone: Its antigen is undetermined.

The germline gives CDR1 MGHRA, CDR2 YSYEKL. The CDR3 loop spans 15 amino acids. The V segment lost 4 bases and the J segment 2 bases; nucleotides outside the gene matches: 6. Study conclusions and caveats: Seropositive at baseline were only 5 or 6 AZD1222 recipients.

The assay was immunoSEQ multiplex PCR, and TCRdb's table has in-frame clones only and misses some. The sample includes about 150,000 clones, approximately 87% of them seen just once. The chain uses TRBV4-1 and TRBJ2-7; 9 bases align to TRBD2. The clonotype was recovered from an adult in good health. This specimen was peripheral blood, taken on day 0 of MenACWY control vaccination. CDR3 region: CASSPAGGRTYEQYV. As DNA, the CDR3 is TGCGCCAGCAGCCCAGCGGGGGGAAGGACCTACGAGCAGTACGTC.